This T cell receptor (beta chain) stems from a study of control samples from healthy donors and cancer patients. Measured with immunoSEQ multiplex PCR; TCRdb has only the in-frame clones, and not every one. The repertoire holds around 100,000 clones, with about 90% as singletons. The germline V and J ends were trimmed by 0 bases and 7 bases, with 9 bases remaining between them. The CDR3 totals 14 residues. CDR1 is SGHNT and CDR2 is YENEEA in the germline V gene. Source material: blood. The source is a man aged 25 to 40 in good health. The chain couples TRBV11-3 to TRBJ2-2; D possibly corresponds to TRBD2 (5 bases). DNA for the CDR3: TGTGCCAGCAGCTTAGATCGCGGGTTCGGGGAGCTGTTTTTT. Translating it yields CASSLDRGFGELFF.